This TCR beta chain was retrieved from a study of T cells in Graves' hyperthyroidism and ophthalmopathy. Researchers took RNA transcripts and amplified the TCR beta CDR3 regions from them. First-round RT-PCR of the TCR CDR3 relied on the HTBI primer set. TCRdb reanalysed the multiplex PCR reads using MiXCR and keeps one entry per CDR3 protein. The table has around 620,000 distinct CDR3 sequences, around 15% seen once. This clonotype was found many times. The germline CDR1 and CDR2 sequences are SGHTA and FQGNSA. The CDR3 extends over 14 amino acids. Trimming shortened V by 1 base and J by 12 bases, and 16 bases separated the two germline ends. Graves' hyperthyroidism is called stable when ophthalmopathy does not progress within 18 months. Clinical symptoms, serum thyroxine, TRAb, thyroid ultrasound and orbital computed tomography informed diagnoses. PBMCs were sourced from approximately 9 ml fresh peripheral blood.

The sequenced material came from blood. The chain uses TRBV7-2 and TRBJ2-1; D may be TRBD1 (7 bases). The TCR originated in a woman between 25 and 40 years old with Graves' hyperthyroidism. Written as DNA, the CDR3 is TGTGCCAGCAGCTTAGAGGGGGCCCGGCGGGGGCAGTTCTTC. This translates into CASSLEGARRGQFF.